What follows are 2 T cell receptor beta chains derived from one specimen sequenced in a study of cytomegalovirus exposure and HLA in healthy donors. PCR primers comprised 60 Vbeta and 13 Jbeta primers. Profiling relied on immunoSEQ multiplex PCR, and the TCRdb table lists in-frame clones only, not all of them. Altogether about 150,000 clones are present, over 65% being singletons, with the ten largest covering around 1.8%. The source material was PBMCs. These receptors all stem from a female donor in good health and CMV-seropositive.

This clone has only a few counts. The genes are TRBV30 and TRBJ2-1, with 10 bases matching TRBD2. Germline V gene data show CDR1 as GTSNPN and CDR2 as SVGIG (reference sequence). The CDR3 runs to 15 residues. The V gene end was trimmed by 5 bases and the J gene end by 8 bases; junction bases not matched to a gene: 12. The CDR3 spells CAWGGSGRAAYEQFF. CDR3 nucleotides: TGTGCCTGGGGGGGGAGCGGGAGGGCCGCATATGAGCAGTTCTTC.

This clone has only one observation. The J gene is TRBJ1-2, the V gene TRBV6-1; D is perhaps TRBD1 (5 bases). Germline V gene lookup returns CDR1 MNHNS and CDR2 SASEGT. The CDR3 is 11 amino acids. CDR3 bases: TGTGCGGCAGGGAGGGAAGATGGCTACACCTTC. Translation gives CAAGREDGYTF.